Below, 20 T cell receptor beta chains from the same sample are listed, as sequenced in a study of cytomegalovirus exposure and HLA in healthy donors. Use of 60 Vbeta and 13 Jbeta primers characterized the PCR. Profiled with immunoSEQ multiplex PCR; TCRdb holds only in-frame clones, not every one. The data contain 120,000 or so clones, around three quarters of them singletons. The sample comprised PBMCs. The receptors originated from a young man in good health and CMV-seropositive.

This chain uses TRBV7-8 with TRBJ2-2; 7 bases are a match to TRBD1. CDR3 size: 15 residues. Germline V gene lookup returns CDR1 SGHVS and CDR2 FQNEAQ. Trimming at V came to 5 bases and at J to 1 base, leaving 4 bases not matched to a gene. CDR3 sequence (DNA): TGTGCCAGCAGCCCTGGACAGGAGAACACCGGGGAGCTGTTTTTT. This gives the protein CASSPGQENTGELFF.

The CDR3 DNA follows: TGTGCCAGTGGACAGGGCGGTAATTCACCCCTCCACTTT. Translated, it gives CASGQGGNSPLHF. This sequence joins TRBV9 and TRBJ1-6; TRBD1 agrees at 8 bases. Trimming at V came to 8 bases and at J to 6 bases, leaving 4 bases not matched to a gene. From germline, CDR1 is SGDLS and CDR2 YYNGEE. This CDR3 has 13 residues.

V gene TRBV28 combines with J gene TRBJ2-3, with D hard to call. CDR3 size: 12 residues. Germline assignment: CDR1 MDHEN and CDR2 SYDVKM. V lost 3 bases, J lost 7 bases, and 8 bases lay in between. The CDR3 nucleotides read TGTGCCAGCAGTTTGATCACTTATACGCAGTATTTT. This sequence encodes CASSLITYTQYF.

A remark on this clone: Other DNA variants within this sample encode the same CDR3. This chain joins TRBV6-4 and TRBJ1-6, with TRBD1 identical over 9 bases. Per germline, CDR1 MRHNA and CDR2 SNTAGT. CDR3 size: 15 residues. The junction had 7 bases not matched to a gene; V was cut back by 6 bases and J by 7 bases. In DNA form, the CDR3 reads TGTGCCAGCAGAGAAGGACAGGGGTGGAATTCACCCCTCCACTTT. Its protein is CASREGQGWNSPLHF.

The rearrangement uses TRBV4-1 and TRBJ2-5; perhaps TRBD2 as D (6 bases). Germline V gene sequence: CDR1 MGHRA, CDR2 YSYEKL. The CDR3 loop spans 14 amino acids. Trimming removed 6 bases at V and 4 bases at J, with 15 bases between. CDR3 loop: CASSRGERGETQYF. CDR3 DNA: TGCGCCAGCAGTCGCGGGGAGAGGGGAGAGACCCAGTACTTC.

This clone was recorded once. The genes are TRBV5-1 and TRBJ2-5; 13 nucleotides match TRBD2. Germline CDR1 reads SGHRS; CDR2 reads YFSETQ. V lost 1 base, J lost 5 bases, and 5 bases stayed unmatched. CDR3 length equals 16 residues. The CDR3 region has the DNA TGCGCCAGCAGCTTGTTACTAGCGGGGGGGCTCGAGACCCAGTACTTC. Its translation is CASSLLLAGGLETQYF.

Comment on this clone: The sample carries other DNA sequences with the same CDR3. The chain recombines TRBV7-9 with TRBJ2-3; no clear D. Deletions cut 5 bases from V and 4 bases from J, with 10 bases between. Germline V gene data show CDR1 as SEHNR and CDR2 as FQNEAQ (reference sequence). The CDR3 has 13 residues. The CDR3 sequence: CASSPRGPDTQYF. DNA of the CDR3: TGTGCCAGCAGCCCCCGCGGCCCAGATACGCAGTATTTT.

The rearrangement uses TRBV5-1 and TRBJ2-1, with unresolved D. Germline CDR1 SGHRS, CDR2 YFSETQ. This CDR3 contains 14 residues. Between the trimmed V and J ends, which lost 1 base and 4 bases, there was a span of 9 bases. The CDR3 DNA sequence: TGCGCCAGCAGCTTGTCCGAACAGTACAATGAGCAGTTCTTC. The encoded protein is CASSLSEQYNEQFF.

This chain uses TRBV5-1 with TRBJ2-1; TRBD2 matches 12 bases. J gave up 6 bases and V 0 bases, and 1 base lay outside the gene matches. There are 15 residues in the CDR3. CDR1 and CDR2 from the germline V gene are SGHRS and YFSETQ. CDR3 sequence reads: CASSLGLAGVNEQFF. The DNA of the CDR3 is TGCGCCAGCAGCTTGGGACTAGCGGGGGTCAATGAGCAGTTCTTC.

The chain is built from TRBV10-3 and TRBJ2-7, with a weak D call TRBD2 (6 bases). CDR3 length: 15 residues. V lost 3 bases to trimming and J lost 2 bases, with 14 bases between them. The V gene's germline CDR1 is ENHRY and CDR2 SYGVKD. The CDR3 here is CAISDPGLNPYEQYF. The CDR3 DNA follows: TGTGCCATCAGTGATCCGGGACTTAACCCCTACGAGCAGTACTTC.

The chain joins TRBV6-1 to TRBJ2-1; tentative D call: TRBD2 (6 bases). The CDR3 is 13 amino acids. CDR1 and CDR2 (germline): MNHNS, SASEGT. CDR3 coding DNA: TGTGCTGGGAGGCGGACCGGAGATAATGAGCAGTTCTTC. Encoded protein: CAGRRTGDNEQFF.

The chain combines TRBV4-2 with TRBJ1-1, with D perhaps TRBD1 (6 bases). The CDR3 sequence is 15 residues long. Germline V gene data show CDR1 as LGHNA and CDR2 as YNFKEQ. V was shortened by 0 bases and J by 8 bases, with 16 bases between the two germline ends. CDR3 loop: CASSQDGTKQREAFF. DNA for the CDR3: TGTGCCAGCAGCCAAGATGGGACAAAACAAAGGGAAGCTTTCTTT.

The chain combines TRBV6-1 with TRBJ2-3; TRBD2 agrees at 9 bases. This CDR3 comprises 14 residues. Per the germline V gene, CDR1 is MNHNS and CDR2 is SASEGT. With V trimmed by 0 bases and J by 6 bases, 1 base remained unmatched. The DNA for the CDR3 is TGTGCCAGCAGTGAAGCCGCGGGGGGGGATACGCAGTATTTT. The encoded protein is CASSEAAGGDTQYF.

The chain links TRBV19 to TRBJ2-7; the match to TRBD2 covers 10 bases. The germline V gene encodes CDR1 LNHDA and CDR2 SQIVND (reference sequence). The CDR3 is 14 amino acids. The ends lost 8 bases at V and 2 bases at J; junction bases unmatched: 6. The CDR3 coding sequence is TGTGCCAGTGCCACTAGCGGGGCGACCTACGAGCAGTACTTC. Amino acid sequence: CASATSGATYEQYF.

The rearrangement joins TRBV19 to TRBJ1-1; D unclear. Germline lookup yields CDR1 LNHDA and CDR2 SQIVND (reference sequence). This CDR3 comprises 15 residues. Trimming pared 0 bases from V and 8 bases from J, leaving 16 bases between. For the CDR3, the DNA is TGTGCCAGTAGTATAGAGGGTTCGGCGGAGCGAGAAGCTTTCTTT. This translates into CASSIEGSAEREAFF.

This clone was counted once. The rearrangement links TRBV29-1 to TRBJ2-7; 7 bases match TRBD1. This CDR3 has 15 amino acids. V shed 2 bases and J 4 bases; nucleotides not matched to a gene: 11. Germline CDR1 SQVTM, CDR2 ANQGSEA. The CDR3 DNA follows: TGCAGCGTTGAAAGCCCGACAGGGTTTGTGTACGAGCAGTACTTC. Translated: CSVESPTGFVYEQYF.

The chain recombines TRBV6-5 with TRBJ2-7; D perhaps matches TRBD1 (6 bases). Trimming took 2 bases from V and 1 from J, leaving 12 bases between them. This CDR3 spans 15 amino acids. CDR1 is MNHEY and CDR2 is SVGAGI in the germline V gene. The CDR3 sequence is CASSYATGDSYEQYF. CDR3 coding DNA: TGTGCCAGCAGTTACGCGACAGGTGATTCCTACGAGCAGTACTTC.

This chain uses TRBV2 with TRBJ1-2, with 8 bases fitting TRBD1. J lost 7 bases, V lost 3 bases, and 7 bases had no gene match. The V gene's germline CDR1 is SNHLY and CDR2 FYNNEI. This CDR3 contains 14 residues. The CDR3 nucleotides are TGTGCCAGCAGTGAGGCAGGGGGCGCGCTTGGCTACACCTTC. Amino acids: CASSEAGGALGYTF.

The chain has TRBV10-2 and TRBJ1-1; the D gene is possibly TRBD1 (5 bases). CDR1 WSHSY and CDR2 SAAADI come from the germline V gene. The CDR3 totals 15 residues. The ends were cut back, 2 bases at V and 4 bases at J, with 14 bases in the middle. CDR3 bases: TGCGCCAGCAGTGAGGTCAGGGTAGACAGCACTGAAGCTTTCTTT. Translation gives CASSEVRVDSTEAFF.

The chain links TRBV5-1 to TRBJ2-6; D perhaps matches TRBD1 (6 bases). V shed 3 bases and J shed 1 base, with 17 bases lying between them. Germline-derived CDR1 and CDR2 are SGHRS and YFSETQ. The CDR3 is 18 amino acids. The CDR3 loop is CASSYTPTGSSGANVLTF. The CDR3 region has the DNA TGCGCCAGCAGCTACACCCCCACAGGGTCGTCTGGGGCCAACGTCCTGACTTTC.